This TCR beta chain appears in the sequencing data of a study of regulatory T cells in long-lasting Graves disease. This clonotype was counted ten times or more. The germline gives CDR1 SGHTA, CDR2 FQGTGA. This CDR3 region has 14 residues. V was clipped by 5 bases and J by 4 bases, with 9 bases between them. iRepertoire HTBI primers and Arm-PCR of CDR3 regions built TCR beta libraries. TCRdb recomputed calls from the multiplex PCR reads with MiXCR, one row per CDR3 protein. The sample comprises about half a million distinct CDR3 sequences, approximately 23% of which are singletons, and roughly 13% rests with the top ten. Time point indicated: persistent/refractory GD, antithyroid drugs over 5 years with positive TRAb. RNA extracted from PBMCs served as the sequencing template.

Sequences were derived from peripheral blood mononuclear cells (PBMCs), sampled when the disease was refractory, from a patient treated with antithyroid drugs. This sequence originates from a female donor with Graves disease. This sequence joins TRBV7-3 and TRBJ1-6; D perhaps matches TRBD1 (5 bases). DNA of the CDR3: TGTGCCAGCAGCCGGGACCGATATAATTCACCCCTCCACTTT. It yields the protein CASSRDRYNSPLHF.